The 4 T cell receptor beta chains below were found in one sample sequenced in a study of human thymus T cells (dated by TCRdb to the early 2020s). Library preparation was by the immunoSEQ multiplex PCR assay. TCRdb re-hosts the immuneACCESS table, in-frame sequences only. Its copies lack some clones; in the studies checked, an unresolved V gene accounts for under half of them, and the cause for the rest is not known. The sample yields under 150,000 clones; around 94% were counted once. 0.02% to 0.025% of the sample comes from the top ten. Thymus tissue was collected as surgical resects that were removed during corrective cardiac surgery. The specimen sequenced was thymus tissue. These receptors all stem from a boy in the first two years of life with a congenital heart defect but otherwise immunologically healthy.

This clone was seen just once. The chain has TRBV29-1 and TRBJ2-1, with TRBD2 matching 8 bases. Trimming took 5 bases from V and 3 from J; bases not matched to a gene: 6. This CDR3 region has 14 residues. CDR1 and CDR2 (germline): SQVTM, ANQGSEA. In nucleotides, the CDR3 is TGCAGCGTTCCCGGACTAGCTAGCTACAATGAGCAGTTCTTC. Translated: CSVPGLASYNEQFF.

V gene TRBV5-8 combines with J gene TRBJ1-2; D is undetermined. V lost 1 base and J lost 0, with 4 bases in between. This CDR3 comprises 13 residues. CDR1 is SGHTS and CDR2 is YDEGEE in the germline V gene. CDR3 nucleotides: TGTGCCAGCAGCTTGACAGCTAACTATGGCTACACCTTC. It translates to CASSLTANYGYTF.

The chain employs TRBV5-4 and TRBJ2-1, with 8 nucleotides matching TRBD2. The V and J ends lost 0 bases and 5 bases, in that order; junction bases with no gene match: 10. From germline, CDR1 is SGHNT and CDR2 YYREEE (reference sequence). The CDR3 is 17 residues long. The CDR3 here is CASSLAGGLGGHNEQFF. CDR3 in DNA: TGTGCCAGCAGCTTGGCCGGGGGACTAGGAGGCCACAATGAGCAGTTCTTC.

This clone was recorded a few times. The chain employs TRBV7-2 and TRBJ2-5; D may match TRBD1 or TRBD2 (5 bases each). The V end was cut by 5 bases, the J end by 2 bases, with 15 bases between. CDR1 and CDR2 from the germline V gene are SGHTA and FQGNSA. The CDR3 is 15 amino acids. CDR3 loop: CASSQVGTQQETQYF. In DNA form, the CDR3 reads TGTGCCAGCAGCCAAGTCGGGACCCAACAAGAGACCCAGTACTTC.